This entry is about one TCR beta chain. TCRdb's copy holds only in-frame clones and misses some; the assay was immunoSEQ multiplex PCR. This sample yields 80,000 to 90,000 clones, of which just over 90% are seen a single time; under 2.5% belongs to the top ten. This entry belongs to a study of T cells in tuberculosis. Study at large: Sequenced TCRs come from CD1B-GMM tetramer-binding T cells.

The germline CDR1 and CDR2 sequences are MNHNY and SVGAGI (reference sequence). The CDR3 covers 15 residues. Trimming removed 11 bases at V and 6 bases at J, with 23 bases between. Sorting used thawed, overnight-rested PBMC stained with anti-CD3, a viability dye and GMM-loaded CD1B tetramer. CD1B tetramers were loaded with Rhodococcus equi-derived C32 glucose monomycolate. PBMC for tetramer sorting were first depleted of CD14-expressing monocytes. Each donor contributed some 96,000 sorted tetramer-negative cells. The receptor's source is an adult woman with latent tuberculosis. The sequencing sample was made of CD1b-GMM tetramer-negative cells sorted from PBMCs. The V gene is TRBV6-6, the J gene TRBJ2-1, with D possibly matching TRBD2 (7 bases). The CDR3 DNA reads TGTGCCTCCCATGTTGTGGGGGGGGGCCCCAATGAGCAGTTCTTC. As protein: CASHVVGGGPNEQFF.